Listed below are T cell receptor beta chains from one sample, sequenced in a study of cytomegalovirus exposure and HLA in healthy donors. Generated by immunoSEQ multiplex PCR, the TCRdb table keeps only in-frame clones and is missing some. The table lists 110,000 to 150,000 clones, around 77% of them singletons. The sequenced material came from PBMCs. The receptors derive from a woman in her fifties or sixties in good health and CMV-seronegative. Each CDR3 is given with its conserved first and last residue. D genes are given only for firm matches.

TRBJ2-7,TRBD1,TRBV4-1,CASSHGTGSDEQYF
TRBJ1-1,-,TRBV5-6,CASSLGPRAFF
TRBJ1-5,TRBD1,TRBV5-6,CASSSTGTGRLQPQHF
TRBJ2-5,TRBD2,TRBV9,CASSGQGLPQETQYF
TRBJ1-1,-,TRBV5-1,CASSFSSGETEAFF
TRBJ1-2,TRBD1,TRBV29-1,CSVEDGGQGGYGYTF
TRBJ1-1,-,TRBV28,CASSLYRDTEAFF
TRBJ2-5,TRBD2,TRBV4-2,CASSQDPAGGPETQYF
TRBJ2-3,-,TRBV28,CASSPRQSTDTQYF
TRBJ1-1,TRBD1,TRBV11-3,CASSPTKGTGANTEAFF
TRBJ2-5,TRBD1,TRBV5-6,CASSPRTGGSLETQYF
TRBJ2-5,-,TRBV10-3,CAISESTSGPQETQYF
TRBJ2-2,TRBD1,TRBV5-4,CASSLDRGQGELFF
TRBJ1-5,-,TRBV4-2,CASSDGQLNQPQHF
TRBJ2-3,TRBD2,TRBV29-1,CSVPTSGAADTQYF
TRBJ1-6,TRBD1,TRBV7-6,CASSLAQGVNSPLHF
TRBJ1-6,-,TRBV2,CASGTLLSSYNSPLHF
TRBJ1-1,-,TRBV5-6,CASSLSPGSDNTEAFF
TRBJ1-1,-,TRBV7-8,CASSLARQMNTEAFF
TRBJ2-1,-,TRBV4-1,CASSQGLLAYNEQFF
TRBJ1-2,-,TRBV29-1,CSVEAGHGYTF
TRBJ2-7,-,TRBV9,CASSVAGQEPSSYEQYF
TRBJ1-1,TRBD1,TRBV4-1,CASSQRDRAEAFF
TRBJ1-1,-,TRBV25-1,CASRDSDPGGDTEAFF
TRBJ1-6,-,TRBV19,CASSIVGGRSPLHF
TRBJ2-1,TRBD1,TRBV28,CASSLIRQGRTYNEQFF
TRBJ2-7,-,TRBV30,CAWSVPAQGSYEQYF
TRBJ2-7,TRBD1,TRBV5-1,CASSSGDREYEQYF
TRBJ2-1,TRBD2,TRBV7-3,CASSSRLAGGPHNEQFF
TRBJ2-5,TRBD1,TRBV5-4,CASSVRTGGHQETQYF
TRBJ2-4,-,TRBV7-9,CASSDGQLAKNIQYF
TRBJ2-7,-,TRBV5-1,CASSLGSSYEQYF
TRBJ1-1,-,TRBV5-1,CASRGGSTEAFF
TRBJ1-5,-,TRBV7-8,CASSPIYGADQPQHF
TRBJ1-4,TRBD1,TRBV15,CATSRGTGGNEKLFF
TRBJ2-3,-,TRBV5-1,CASSLGIRGSDTQYF
TRBJ1-1,TRBD1,TRBV19,CASSRRQGANTEAFF
TRBJ1-1,-,TRBV6-1,CASSPGSVTEAFF
TRBJ2-7,TRBD1,TRBV7-9,CASSSPGTGFSYEQYF
TRBJ1-1,TRBD1,TRBV10-3,CAISAGQGGNTEAFF
TRBJ2-1,TRBD2,TRBV13,CASSLLAGGRSEQFF
TRBJ2-5,TRBD1,TRBV29-1,CSVEDMDWDRVSRGQETQYF
TRBJ2-7,-,TRBV5-8,CASSLRGIGYEQYF